The sequence of this TCR beta chain was determined in a study of shared clonotypes between healthy human individuals. Data came from immunoSEQ multiplex PCR; TCRdb stores just in-frame clones and leaves some out. The sample yields over a million clones, around 78% seen once. Those who donated were healthy HIV-negative adults, with no recent acute infections or vaccinations reported. Germline CDR1 is LNHDA and CDR2 is SQIVND (reference sequence). The CDR3 length is 16 residues. V shed 3 bases and J 5 bases; nucleotides not matched to a gene: 11. Whole-study results and caveats: Clonotype sharing among donors was thought likely to change with sequencing depth.

About this clone itself: Its antigen is not identified.

V gene TRBV19 combines with J gene TRBJ1-1, with 8 bases matching TRBD1. This receptor was identified in a man younger than 30 in good health. Some clones in this sample may be carry-over from other donors' samples. The source material was memory CD4+ T cells from PBMCs. The sample's subset: CD45RA-negative fraction. CDR3: CASSIPTGARNTEAFF. DNA for the CDR3: TGTGCCAGTAGTATCCCGACAGGGGCGAGAAATACTGAAGCTTTCTTT.